The rows below give T cell receptor beta chains drawn from one sample of a study of OX40 agonist ivuxolimab in advanced cancers. The protocol was immunoSEQ multiplex PCR, while the TCRdb copy is restricted to in-frame clones and leaves out a portion. The sample lists about 80,000 clones; 80% to 90% were seen once. The source material was CD4+ or CD8+ T cells sorted from blood, sampled in a trial of the OX40 agonist ivuxolimab. These TCRs come from an adult with an advanced solid tumor such as melanoma, head and neck, liver or kidney cancer. Each CDR3 is given with its conserved first and last residue. Each record gives: D gene, J gene, clone size, V gene, CDR3 DNA, CDR3 protein. A D gene is named only where the DNA matches it firmly. Clone size, where shown, is once, few, many, or a class for clones that have expanded.

d_call: TRBD1
j_call: TRBJ2-3
clone_size: -
v_call: TRBV19
cdr3_nt: TGTGCCAGTAGCCCCCGACAGGGGACTTACACAGATACGCAGTATTTT
cdr3_aa: CASSPRQGTYTDTQYF

d_call: -
j_call: TRBJ1-4
clone_size: -
v_call: TRBV11-2
cdr3_nt: TGTGCCAGCAGCTCCGAGACCCAGGGATCGGGTGAAAAACTGTTTTTT
cdr3_aa: CASSSETQGSGEKLFF

d_call: TRBD1
j_call: TRBJ1-1
clone_size: -
v_call: TRBV5-1
cdr3_nt: TGCGCCAGCGGCCTCAGGGGGCGGGACACTGAAGCTTTCTTT
cdr3_aa: CASGLRGRDTEAFF

d_call: TRBD1
j_call: TRBJ2-1
clone_size: -
v_call: TRBV19
cdr3_nt: TGTGCCAGTAGGACCGGTGGCAGGGGGCGCGTCGATGAGCAGTTCTTC
cdr3_aa: CASRTGGRGRVDEQFF

d_call: TRBD1
j_call: TRBJ1-2
clone_size: -
v_call: TRBV7-2
cdr3_nt: TGTGCCAGCAGCCCGGGAGGGGAACAGGGGAACTATGGCTACACCTTC
cdr3_aa: CASSPGGEQGNYGYTF

d_call: TRBD1
j_call: TRBJ1-6
clone_size: -
v_call: TRBV9
cdr3_nt: TGTGCCAGCAGCGTAAACGAACCGGGACAGGGGAATTCACCCCTCCACTTT
cdr3_aa: CASSVNEPGQGNSPLHF

d_call: -
j_call: TRBJ1-4
clone_size: -
v_call: TRBV5-1
cdr3_nt: TGCGCCAGCAGATCCGGGACAACGGACGAAAAACTGTTTTTT
cdr3_aa: CASRSGTTDEKLFF

d_call: -
j_call: TRBJ1-2
clone_size: -
v_call: TRBV25-1
cdr3_nt: TGTGCCAGCAGTGAATATAATGGCTACACCTTC
cdr3_aa: CASSEYNGYTF

d_call: -
j_call: TRBJ2-2
clone_size: few
v_call: TRBV29-1
cdr3_nt: TGCAGCGTCAGCCAGAACCAGGGTTCCGGGGAGCTGTTTTTT
cdr3_aa: CSVSQNQGSGELFF

d_call: -
j_call: TRBJ2-5
clone_size: -
v_call: TRBV9
cdr3_nt: TGTGCCAGCAGCGTAGCCGCGGGCCCCACCCAGACCCAGTACTTC
cdr3_aa: CASSVAAGPTQTQYF

d_call: -
j_call: TRBJ2-3
clone_size: -
v_call: TRBV4-2
cdr3_nt: TGTGCCAGCAGCCAAGAGTCCGGGGATACGCAGTATTTT
cdr3_aa: CASSQESGDTQYF

d_call: -
j_call: TRBJ1-3
clone_size: once
v_call: TRBV5-6
cdr3_nt: TGTGCCAGCAGCTTTGGCAGGGGTGTCTCTGGAAACACCATATATTTT
cdr3_aa: CASSFGRGVSGNTIYF

d_call: -
j_call: TRBJ2-2
clone_size: -
v_call: TRBV11-3
cdr3_nt: TGTGCCAGCAGCTTAGAGGGTGGGGGCACCGGGGAGCTGTTTTTT
cdr3_aa: CASSLEGGGTGELFF

d_call: TRBD1
j_call: TRBJ1-2
clone_size: -
v_call: TRBV7-3
cdr3_nt: TGTGCCAGCAGCTTCCGGACAGGACACTATGGCTACACCTTC
cdr3_aa: CASSFRTGHYGYTF

d_call: TRBD1
j_call: TRBJ1-2
clone_size: -
v_call: TRBV18
cdr3_nt: TGTGCCAGCTCACCCGACAGGGACTATGGCTACACCTTC
cdr3_aa: CASSPDRDYGYTF

d_call: -
j_call: TRBJ2-1
clone_size: -
v_call: TRBV25-1
cdr3_nt: TGTGCCAGCAGTGAAACGGGTCGGGGGACGGCGGACGATGAGCAGTTCTTC
cdr3_aa: CASSETGRGTADDEQFF

d_call: TRBD2
j_call: TRBJ2-2
clone_size: few
v_call: TRBV27
cdr3_nt: TGTGCCAGCAGTTTACCCCGACTAGCGGGGGAGGCCGGGGAGCTGTTTTTT
cdr3_aa: CASSLPRLAGEAGELFF

d_call: -
j_call: TRBJ2-2
clone_size: -
v_call: TRBV7-7
cdr3_nt: TGTGCCAGCAGTTTTGGACCGAACACCGGGGAGCTGTTTTTT
cdr3_aa: CASSFGPNTGELFF

d_call: -
j_call: TRBJ2-4
clone_size: -
v_call: TRBV10-3
cdr3_nt: TGTGCCATCAGTGAGTCGACCGGGGAATCCAAAAACATTCAGTACTTC
cdr3_aa: CAISESTGESKNIQYF

d_call: -
j_call: TRBJ2-1
clone_size: few
v_call: TRBV6-5
cdr3_nt: TGTGCCAGCAGTTCGGCCGGGGCCCTCAATGAGCAGTTCTTC
cdr3_aa: CASSSAGALNEQFF

d_call: -
j_call: TRBJ2-1
clone_size: -
v_call: TRBV7-3
cdr3_nt: TGTGCCAGCAGCTCCCAAATTGAGCAGTTCTTC
cdr3_aa: CASSSQIEQFF

d_call: -
j_call: TRBJ2-5
clone_size: -
v_call: TRBV21-1
cdr3_nt: TGTGCCAGCAGCACCCAGGGGGCGGGAGAGACCCAGTACTTC
cdr3_aa: CASSTQGAGETQYF

d_call: -
j_call: TRBJ1-5
clone_size: -
v_call: TRBV6-1
cdr3_nt: TGTGCCAGTGGCAGGGGAGATTATAGCAATCAGCCCCAGCATTTT
cdr3_aa: CASGRGDYSNQPQHF

d_call: -
j_call: TRBJ2-1
clone_size: -
v_call: TRBV5-1
cdr3_nt: TGCGCCAGCAGCTTGCGGGACATTCCAGGTCGTGAGCAGTTCTTC
cdr3_aa: CASSLRDIPGREQFF

d_call: -
j_call: TRBJ1-1
clone_size: -
v_call: TRBV6-6
cdr3_nt: TGTGCCAGCAGTCCACAGAGGGAGGGGAACACTGAAGCTTTCTTT
cdr3_aa: CASSPQREGNTEAFF

d_call: -
j_call: TRBJ1-2
clone_size: -
v_call: TRBV19
cdr3_nt: TGTGCCAGTCAGAGTATGGCAGGCCACTATGGCTACACCTTC
cdr3_aa: CASQSMAGHYGYTF

d_call: -
j_call: TRBJ2-3
clone_size: -
v_call: TRBV7-2
cdr3_nt: TGTGCCAGCAGCTTTTCCCGAGCCACAGATACGCAGTATTTT
cdr3_aa: CASSFSRATDTQYF

d_call: -
j_call: TRBJ2-7
clone_size: -
v_call: TRBV29-1
cdr3_nt: TGCAGCGTTGCAGGGGCCCAGAGCTCCTACGAGCAGTACTTC
cdr3_aa: CSVAGAQSSYEQYF

d_call: TRBD1
j_call: TRBJ1-4
clone_size: -
v_call: TRBV19
cdr3_nt: TGTGCCAGTAGTACCAGGGGGGACGATGAAAAACTGTTTTTT
cdr3_aa: CASSTRGDDEKLFF

d_call: TRBD2
j_call: TRBJ2-3
clone_size: -
v_call: TRBV7-2
cdr3_nt: TGTGCCAGCAGCCAAGCGGCGGGAGGGAGCACAGATACGCAGTATTTT
cdr3_aa: CASSQAAGGSTDTQYF

d_call: -
j_call: TRBJ1-2
clone_size: -
v_call: TRBV19
cdr3_nt: TGTGCCAGTAGTCCCAGATGGGGACATGGCTACACCTTC
cdr3_aa: CASSPRWGHGYTF

d_call: -
j_call: TRBJ1-4
clone_size: -
v_call: TRBV6-1
cdr3_nt: TGTGCCAGCGGAAGGTATCGCGAAAAACTGTTTTTT
cdr3_aa: CASGRYREKLFF

d_call: -
j_call: TRBJ2-5
clone_size: -
v_call: TRBV6-5
cdr3_nt: TGTGCCAGCAGGAGCGTTTTGGGGGAAGAGACCCAGTACTTC
cdr3_aa: CASRSVLGEETQYF

d_call: -
j_call: TRBJ1-1
clone_size: -
v_call: TRBV5-6
cdr3_nt: TGTGCCAGCAGCTTGGACTGGGGTAGCACTGAAGCTTTCTTT
cdr3_aa: CASSLDWGSTEAFF

d_call: TRBD1
j_call: TRBJ1-2
clone_size: -
v_call: TRBV5-1
cdr3_nt: TGCGCCAGCAGCACCACAGGGGGCCGAGTGGTCTATGGCTACACCTTC
cdr3_aa: CASSTTGGRVVYGYTF

d_call: -
j_call: TRBJ1-2
clone_size: once
v_call: TRBV29-1
cdr3_nt: TGCAGCGTTGCGCCGTTGGGGGGTTACGGCTACACCTTC
cdr3_aa: CSVAPLGGYGYTF

d_call: TRBD2
j_call: TRBJ2-5
clone_size: -
v_call: TRBV5-1
cdr3_nt: TGCGCCAGTCGGGAGGTGGGCTCCAAAGGGGAGACCCAGTACTTC
cdr3_aa: CASREVGSKGETQYF

d_call: -
j_call: TRBJ2-3
clone_size: -
v_call: TRBV4-2
cdr3_nt: TGTGCCAGCAGCCAATTGACTGAAGCCTACACAGATACGCAGTATTTT
cdr3_aa: CASSQLTEAYTDTQYF

d_call: -
j_call: TRBJ1-4
clone_size: -
v_call: TRBV7-2
cdr3_nt: TGTGCCAGCAGCTTCCCCCAGGCCTCAACTAATGAAAAACTGTTTTTT
cdr3_aa: CASSFPQASTNEKLFF

d_call: TRBD2
j_call: TRBJ2-1
clone_size: -
v_call: TRBV9
cdr3_nt: TGTGCCAGCGGGGGACTAGCGGACAAGAGCTCCTACAATGAGCAGTTCTTC
cdr3_aa: CASGGLADKSSYNEQFF

d_call: -
j_call: TRBJ2-5
clone_size: -
v_call: TRBV19
cdr3_nt: TGTGCCAGTAGAAGACAGCCGGGAGAGACCCAGTACTTC
cdr3_aa: CASRRQPGETQYF

d_call: -
j_call: TRBJ1-2
clone_size: -
v_call: TRBV6-5
cdr3_nt: TGTGCCAGCCGAACAGGGCTCTCTTCTGGCTACACCTTC
cdr3_aa: CASRTGLSSGYTF

d_call: TRBD1
j_call: TRBJ2-6
clone_size: -
v_call: TRBV6-1
cdr3_nt: TGTGCCAGGGGGACAGGGGGCTCTGGGGCCAACGTCCTGACTTTC
cdr3_aa: CARGTGGSGANVLTF

d_call: -
j_call: TRBJ2-3
clone_size: -
v_call: TRBV7-2
cdr3_nt: TGTGCCAGCAGCTCCCCCGGACAAACAGATACGCAGTATTTT
cdr3_aa: CASSSPGQTDTQYF

d_call: -
j_call: TRBJ2-1
clone_size: -
v_call: TRBV10-1
cdr3_nt: TGCGCCAGCAGTGGGACAGATGGACCCCACAATGAGCAGTTCTTC
cdr3_aa: CASSGTDGPHNEQFF

d_call: TRBD1
j_call: TRBJ1-2
clone_size: -
v_call: TRBV5-1
cdr3_nt: TGCGCCAGCAGCTTTGACAGGGAACCCTACACCTTC
cdr3_aa: CASSFDREPYTF

d_call: TRBD1
j_call: TRBJ1-1
clone_size: once
v_call: TRBV6-1
cdr3_nt: TGTGCCAGCAGTGGGGACAGGAACACTGAAGCTTTCTTT
cdr3_aa: CASSGDRNTEAFF

d_call: -
j_call: TRBJ1-5
clone_size: -
v_call: TRBV2
cdr3_nt: TGTGCCAGCAGTGGAATAAATCAGCCCCAGCATTTT
cdr3_aa: CASSGINQPQHF

d_call: TRBD1
j_call: TRBJ1-2
clone_size: -
v_call: TRBV6-6
cdr3_nt: TGTGCCAGCAGTTATTTAAGATGGGACAGCCAGGGGGGCTACACCTTC
cdr3_aa: CASSYLRWDSQGGYTF

d_call: TRBD2
j_call: TRBJ2-1
clone_size: -
v_call: TRBV29-1
cdr3_nt: TGCAGCGTTGTTACTAGCGGGAGAATAAGGAATGAGCAGTTCTTC
cdr3_aa: CSVVTSGRIRNEQFF

d_call: -
j_call: TRBJ2-1
clone_size: -
v_call: TRBV10-2
cdr3_nt: TGCGCCAGCAATGAAAGGACGGGCCGGGATGAGCAGTTCTTC
cdr3_aa: CASNERTGRDEQFF

d_call: -
j_call: TRBJ1-2
clone_size: -
v_call: TRBV6-5
cdr3_nt: TGTGCCAGCAGTTACTCGCTGGACAGCAGTCGAAGAGTCTACACCTTC
cdr3_aa: CASSYSLDSSRRVYTF

d_call: -
j_call: TRBJ1-1
clone_size: -
v_call: TRBV28
cdr3_nt: TGTGCCAGCAGTTTGGGCTACAGGGACACTGAAGCTTTCTTT
cdr3_aa: CASSLGYRDTEAFF

d_call: -
j_call: TRBJ1-3
clone_size: -
v_call: TRBV6-1
cdr3_nt: TGTGCCAGCAGTGTGGCCAGGGACGGAAACACCATATATTTT
cdr3_aa: CASSVARDGNTIYF

d_call: -
j_call: TRBJ2-7
clone_size: -
v_call: TRBV7-2
cdr3_nt: TGTGCCAGCAGCCATAAGCAATTGGGGGCCTACGAGCAGTACTTC
cdr3_aa: CASSHKQLGAYEQYF